This TCR beta chain was captured by sequencing in a study of early T cells in non-severe SARS-CoV-2 infection. Unique molecular identifiers were attached to individual cDNA molecules. MiXCR, run by TCRdb on the 5' RACE reads, gives a single entry per CDR3 protein. The table shows tens of thousands of distinct CDR3 sequences, with about 8% occurring only once. Trimming removed 5 bases from V and 7 bases from J; junction bases left unmatched: 6. The CDR3 sequence is 14 residues long. Germline V gives CDR1 SGHVS, CDR2 FNYEAQ. This clonotype was counted between two and nine times. The chain employs TRBV7-6 and TRBJ2-2; 8 bases are a match to TRBD2. Material: whole blood, obtained at baseline. This receptor was identified in an adult who was a healthcare worker with PCR-confirmed SARS-CoV-2 infection or an uninfected control (not recorded which). The CDR3 bases are TGTGCCAGCAGCCCGGGGGGGCGAGGCGGGGAGCTGTTTTTT. Protein product: CASSPGGRGGELFF.